This TCR beta chain was obtained from a study of blood T cell repertoires in COVID-19. This CDR3 has 18 residues. The germline V gene has CDR1 LGHDT and CDR2 YNNKEL (reference sequence). V shed 4 bases and J 0 bases; nucleotides not matched to a gene: 9. Authors' processing steps: Reference gene primer amplification gave nucleated cell count estimates. Using immunoSEQ multiplex PCR, the repertoire was profiled, and TCRdb retains in-frame clones only, with some absent. V, J and clone size are taken as reported in that table, and D and trimming were inferred from the DNA itself. The data contain about 36,000 clones, more than 60% of them singletons.

The receptor was derived from a man aged 60 to 69 with active COVID-19. The chain joins TRBV3-1 (or the pseudogene TRBV3-2) to TRBJ2-2; 9 bases map to TRBD2. The sequenced sample consisted of peripheral blood. In nucleotides, the CDR3 is TGTGCCAGCAGCCCTCGGGTAATAGCGGGAGCGAACACCGGGGAGCTGTTTTTT. It encodes CASSPRVIAGANTGELFF.